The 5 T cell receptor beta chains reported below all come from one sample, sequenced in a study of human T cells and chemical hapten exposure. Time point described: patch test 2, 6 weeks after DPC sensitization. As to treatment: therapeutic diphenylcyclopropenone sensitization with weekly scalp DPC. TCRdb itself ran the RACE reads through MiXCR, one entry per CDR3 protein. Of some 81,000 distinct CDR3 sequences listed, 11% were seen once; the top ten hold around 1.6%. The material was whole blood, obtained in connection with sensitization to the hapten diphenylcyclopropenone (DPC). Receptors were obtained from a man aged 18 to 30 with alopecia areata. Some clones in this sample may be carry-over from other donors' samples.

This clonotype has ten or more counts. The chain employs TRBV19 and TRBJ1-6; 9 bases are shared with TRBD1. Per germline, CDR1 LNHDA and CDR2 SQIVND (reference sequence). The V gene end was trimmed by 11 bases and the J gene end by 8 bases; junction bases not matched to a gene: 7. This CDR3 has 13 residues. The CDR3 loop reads CASRRDRDSPLHF. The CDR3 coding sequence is TGTGCCTCTCGCCGGGACAGGGATTCACCCCTCCACTTT.

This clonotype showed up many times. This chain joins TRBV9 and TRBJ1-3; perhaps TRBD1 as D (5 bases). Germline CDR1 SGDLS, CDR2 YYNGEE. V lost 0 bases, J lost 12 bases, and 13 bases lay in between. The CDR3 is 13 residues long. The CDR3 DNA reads TGTGCCAGCAGCGTAGACTCAGGGTTGAACATATATTTT. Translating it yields CASSVDSGLNIYF.

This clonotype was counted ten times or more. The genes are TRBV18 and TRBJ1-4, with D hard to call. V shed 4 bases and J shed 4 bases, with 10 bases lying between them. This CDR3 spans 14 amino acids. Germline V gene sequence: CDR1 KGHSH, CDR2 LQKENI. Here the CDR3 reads CASSRTAGNEKLFF. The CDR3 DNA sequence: TGTGCCAGCTCACGGACGGCGGGTAATGAAAAACTGTTTTTT.

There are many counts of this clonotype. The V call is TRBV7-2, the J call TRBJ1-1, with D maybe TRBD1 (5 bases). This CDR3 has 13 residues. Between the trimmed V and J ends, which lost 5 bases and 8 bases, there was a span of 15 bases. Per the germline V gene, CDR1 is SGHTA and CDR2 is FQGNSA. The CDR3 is CASSTTGLGEAFF. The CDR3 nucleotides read TGTGCCAGCAGCACTACAGGTCTCGGGGAAGCTTTCTTT.

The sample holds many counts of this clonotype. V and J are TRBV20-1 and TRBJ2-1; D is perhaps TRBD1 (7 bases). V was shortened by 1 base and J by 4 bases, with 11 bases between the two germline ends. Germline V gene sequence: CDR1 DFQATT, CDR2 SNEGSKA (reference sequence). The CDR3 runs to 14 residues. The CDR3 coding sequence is TGCAGTGCTAGAGCAGGGGGGTGGTACAATGAGCAGTTCTTC. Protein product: CSARAGGWYNEQFF.